These T cell receptor beta chains were read from a single sample in a study of CD8+CD57+ T cells in acquired aplastic anemia. In TCRdb, the reads were re-called with MiXCR into one record per CDR3 protein. The table includes 150,000 to 200,000 distinct CDR3 sequences, about 48% detected once. The sample comprised sorted CD4+, CD8+, or CD8+CD57+ T cells (not recorded which) from PBMCs. Receptors were obtained from a human donor in good health. The CDR3 runs from the conserved cysteine through the conserved F or W. D genes are given only for firm matches. Only some rows state a clone size, as once, few, many or a class for expanded clones.

d_gene	v_gene	len	abundance	j_gene	CDR3aa	CDR3nt
NA	TRBV19	15	NA	TRBJ1-5	CASRSTAYGNQLQHF	TGTGCCAGTAGGTCAACAGCGTATGGCAATCAGCTCCAGCATTTT
NA	TRBV15	16	many	TRBJ2-7	CATSREVRAATYEQYF	TGTGCCACCAGCAGAGAGGTGAGGGCAGCTACCTACGAGCAGTACTTC
NA	TRBV10-3	17	once	TRBJ1-2	CAISESREGRYLYGYTF	TGTGCCATCAGTGAGTCGAGGGAGGGGAGATATTTGTATGGCTACACCTTC
TRBD1	TRBV20-1	13	many	TRBJ1-6	CSANRDSNSPLHF	TGCAGTGCTAACCGGGACAGTAATTCACCCCTCCACTTT
NA	TRBV9	12	NA	TRBJ2-3	CASSVAGEPGYF	TGTGCCAGCAGCGTAGCTGGAGAGCCGGGGTATTTT
NA	TRBV9	15	many	TRBJ2-1	CASSARRGTYNEQFF	TGTGCCAGCAGCGCTAGACGGGGGACCTACAATGAGCAGTTCTTC
NA	TRBV7-6	15	NA	TRBJ2-7	CASSLQGPHFYEQYF	TGTGCCAGCAGCTTACAGGGGCCCCATTTCTACGAGCAGTACTTC
NA	TRBV10-1	10	NA	TRBJ2-3	CATLGNTQYF	TGCGCCACGTTGGGGAATACGCAGTATTTT
TRBD1	TRBV4-2	14	many	TRBJ1-1	CASSPTGENTEAFF	TGTGCCAGCAGCCCGACAGGGGAGAACACTGAAGCTTTCTTT
NA	TRBV20-1	15	many	TRBJ2-1	CSATGHRGAYNEQFF	TGCAGTGCGACCGGGCACCGGGGCGCCTACAATGAGCAGTTCTTC
NA	TRBV24-1	11	NA	TRBJ2-7	CATSDSHEQYF	TGTGCCACCAGTGATTCCCACGAGCAGTACTTC
NA	TRBV20-1	15	NA	TRBJ1-6	CSARTGAINNSPLHF	TGCAGTGCTAGAACCGGGGCTATCAATAATTCACCCCTCCACTTT
NA	TRBV20-1	13	many	TRBJ1-2	CSASPLAGGGYTF	TGCAGTGCTAGTCCCCTTGCGGGAGGCGGCTACACCTTC
TRBD2	TRBV24-1	16	NA	TRBJ2-1	CATSARGGTSGWEQFF	TGTGCCACCAGTGCTAGAGGGGGTACTAGCGGGTGGGAGCAGTTCTTC
TRBD1	TRBV10-2	15	NA	TRBJ1-2	CASSADRGRAYGYTF	TGTGCCAGCAGCGCCGACAGGGGGCGAGCCTATGGCTACACCTTC
TRBD1	TRBV4-1	15	once	TRBJ1-5	CASSQGQGAGQPQHF	TGCGCCAGCAGCCAGGGACAGGGGGCTGGACAGCCCCAGCATTTT
TRBD1	TRBV7-9	15	once	TRBJ2-7	CASDQRGQGSYEQYF	TGTGCCAGCGATCAGAGAGGACAGGGGTCCTACGAGCAGTACTTC
NA	TRBV10-3	15	many	TRBJ1-2	CAISPTVGEFWNYTF	TGTGCCATCAGCCCCACGGTAGGGGAGTTTTGGAACTACACCTTC
NA	TRBV25-1	14	NA	TRBJ1-2	CASRAEGLGGGYTF	TGTGCCAGCAGAGCTGAGGGGCTCGGTGGTGGCTACACCTTC
NA	TRBV2	16	many	TRBJ2-2	CASSESLAANTGELFF	TGTGCCAGCAGTGAATCCCTAGCCGCGAACACCGGGGAGCTGTTTTTT
NA	TRBV11-2	15	many	TRBJ2-1	CASSRGPPDYNEQFF	TGTGCCAGCAGTCGGGGTCCCCCTGATTACAATGAGCAGTTCTTC
TRBD2	TRBV13	15	NA	TRBJ2-7	CASSLQLAGIYEQYF	TGTGCCAGCAGCTTACAGCTAGCGGGGATCTACGAGCAGTACTTC
NA	TRBV25-1	16	NA	TRBJ2-7	CASSARSWAMTYEQYF	TGTGCCAGCAGTGCTAGAAGTTGGGCGATGACCTACGAGCAGTACTTC
TRBD2	TRBV2	15	NA	TRBJ2-3	CASRLAGGLLDTQYF	TGTGCCAGCAGACTAGCGGGGGGGCTATTAGATACGCAGTACTTT
NA	TRBV20-1	14	many	TRBJ1-2	CSASRQNGGYGYTF	TGCAGTGCTAGTAGGCAGAATGGGGGCTATGGCTACACCTTC
NA	TRBV24-1	12	NA	TRBJ2-1	CATSEQGLGQFF	TGTGCCACCAGTGAGCAGGGCCTGGGGCAGTTCTTC
NA	TRBV12-3/TRBV12-4	10	NA	TRBJ2-1	CASLGGEQFF	TGTGCCAGTCTTGGTGGTGAGCAGTTCTTC
NA	TRBV7-3	16	NA	TRBJ1-3	CASSFGERQSGNTIYF	TGTGCCAGCAGCTTTGGGGAACGGCAGTCTGGAAACACCATATATTTT
NA	TRBV27	13	NA	TRBJ2-7	CASSVRGRYEQYF	TGTGCCAGCAGTGTCAGGGGGAGGTACGAGCAGTACTTC
TRBD2	TRBV10-3	16	NA	TRBJ2-5	CAISDRLAGGSETQYF	TGTGCCATCAGTGACCGACTAGCGGGAGGGTCTGAGACCCAGTACTTC
TRBD1	TRBV6-2/TRBV6-3	13	many	TRBJ2-5	CASRRTGLETQYF	TGTGCCAGCAGACGGACAGGGCTAGAGACCCAGTACTTC
NA	TRBV24-1	14	few	TRBJ1-2	CATSDIDRHYGYTF	TGTGCCACCAGTGACATAGACAGGCACTATGGCTACACCTTC
NA	TRBV25-1	14	many	TRBJ1-1	CASSKGVVNTEAFF	TGTGCCAGCAGTAAAGGCGTTGTGAACACTGAAGCTTTCTTT
TRBD1	TRBV19	15	NA	TRBJ1-2	CASSTGTEGPAGYTF	TGTGCCAGTAGTACAGGGACAGAGGGCCCTGCTGGCTACACCTTC
NA	TRBV29-1	13	NA	TRBJ2-1	CSVESAPYNEQFF	TGCAGCGTTGAATCTGCACCCTACAATGAGCAGTTCTTC
NA	TRBV25-1	15	NA	TRBJ1-2	CASSERAALGSGYTF	TGTGCCAGCAGTGAAAGGGCAGCCCTAGGAAGTGGCTACACCTTC
NA	TRBV30	12	NA	TRBJ2-1	CAWSVHVGGQFF	TGTGCCTGGAGTGTACATGTCGGAGGGCAGTTCTTC
NA	TRBV28	14	NA	TRBJ1-6	CASSYGRGNSPLHF	TGTGCCAGCAGTTACGGCAGGGGTAATTCACCCCTCCACTTT
NA	TRBV20-1	15	many	TRBJ1-5	CSAVPRQTGNQPQHF	TGCAGTGCTGTCCCTAGACAGACTGGCAATCAGCCCCAGCATTTT
NA	TRBV2	11	many	TRBJ1-1	CASNLYTEAFF	TGTGCCAGCAATTTATACACTGAAGCTTTCTTT
NA	TRBV7-2	13	many	TRBJ2-7	CASRVQGSYEQYF	TGTGCCAGCAGGGTCCAGGGCTCCTACGAGCAGTACTTC
TRBD1	TRBV29-1	11	NA	TRBJ2-5	CSGRGPETQYF	TGCAGCGGCAGGGGGCCGGAGACCCAGTACTTC